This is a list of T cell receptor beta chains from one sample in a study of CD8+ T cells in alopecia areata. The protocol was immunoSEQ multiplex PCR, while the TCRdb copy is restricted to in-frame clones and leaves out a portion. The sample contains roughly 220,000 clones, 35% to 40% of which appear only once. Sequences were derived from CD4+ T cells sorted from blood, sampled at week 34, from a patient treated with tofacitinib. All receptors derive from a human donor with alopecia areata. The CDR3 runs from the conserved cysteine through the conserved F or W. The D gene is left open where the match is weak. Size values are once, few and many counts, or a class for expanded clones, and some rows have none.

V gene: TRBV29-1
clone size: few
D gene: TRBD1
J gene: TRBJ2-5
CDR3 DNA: TGCAGCGTCGGGACAGGTGTAGGGGAGACCCAGTACTTC
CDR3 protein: CSVGTGVGETQYF

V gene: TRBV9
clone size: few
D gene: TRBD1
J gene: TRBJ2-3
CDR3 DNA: TGTGCCAGCAACGCTGGACAGGGGGCAAGGGATACGCAGTATTTT
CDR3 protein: CASNAGQGARDTQYF

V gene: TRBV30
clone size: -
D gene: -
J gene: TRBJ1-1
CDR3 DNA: TGTGCCTGGAGCGTTAACACGCCGGCTTTCTTT
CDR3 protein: CAWSVNTPAFF

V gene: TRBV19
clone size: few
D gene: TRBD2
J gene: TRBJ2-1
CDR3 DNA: TGTGCCAGTAGTGCCCGAAGTAGCGGGGGCCCCCATAATGAGCAGTTCTTC
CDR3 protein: CASSARSSGGPHNEQFF

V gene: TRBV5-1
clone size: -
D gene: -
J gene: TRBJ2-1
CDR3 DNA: TGCGCCAGCAGCTTGGGGGAGCTTGAGCAGTTCTTC
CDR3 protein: CASSLGELEQFF

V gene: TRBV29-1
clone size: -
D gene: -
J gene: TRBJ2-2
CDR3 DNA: TGCAGCGTTATGAGGAACACCGGGGAGCTGTTTTTT
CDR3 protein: CSVMRNTGELFF

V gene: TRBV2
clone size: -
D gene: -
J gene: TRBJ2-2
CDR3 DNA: TGTGCCAGCGGAAAGGGAACCGGGGAGCTGTTTTTT
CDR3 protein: CASGKGTGELFF

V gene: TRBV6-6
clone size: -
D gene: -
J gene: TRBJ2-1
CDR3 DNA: TGTGCCAGCAGTTCCCCCGGGGGCATCAATGAGCAGTTCTTC
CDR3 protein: CASSSPGGINEQFF

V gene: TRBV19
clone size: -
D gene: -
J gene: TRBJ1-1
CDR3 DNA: TGTGCCAGTAGTATAGACTGGACGAACACTGAAGCTTTCTTT
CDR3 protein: CASSIDWTNTEAFF

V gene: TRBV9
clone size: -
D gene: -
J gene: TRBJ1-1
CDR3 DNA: TGTGCCAGCAGCGTAGAGCCCTTGAACACTGAAGCTTTCTTT
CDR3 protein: CASSVEPLNTEAFF

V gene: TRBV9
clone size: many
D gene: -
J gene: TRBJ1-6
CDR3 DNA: TGTGCCAGCAGCGTTCTCGGGTCGGCGGATTCACCCCTCCACTTT
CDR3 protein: CASSVLGSADSPLHF

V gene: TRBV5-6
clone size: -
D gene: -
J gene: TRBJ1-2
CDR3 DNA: TGTGCCAGCAGCTTGCATAATAACTATGGCTACACCTTC
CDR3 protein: CASSLHNNYGYTF

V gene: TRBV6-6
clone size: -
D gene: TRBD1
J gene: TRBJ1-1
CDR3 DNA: TGTGCCAGCAGACTGACAGGGGCTGGGAACACTGAAGCTTTCTTT
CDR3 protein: CASRLTGAGNTEAFF

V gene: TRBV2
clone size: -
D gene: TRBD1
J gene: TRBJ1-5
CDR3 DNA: TGTGCCAGCAGCGCCAGGGGGAATAGCAATCAGCCCCAGCATTTT
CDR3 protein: CASSARGNSNQPQHF

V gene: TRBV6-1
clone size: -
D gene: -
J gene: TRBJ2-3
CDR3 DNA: TGTGCCAGCAGTGAAGCGGGTCGCAGTAGGGGTACGCAGTATTTT
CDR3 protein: CASSEAGRSRGTQYF

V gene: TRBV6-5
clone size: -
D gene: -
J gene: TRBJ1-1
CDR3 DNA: TGTGCCAGCAGTTCCCTGGGGGTGAACACTGAAGCTTTCTTT
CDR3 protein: CASSSLGVNTEAFF

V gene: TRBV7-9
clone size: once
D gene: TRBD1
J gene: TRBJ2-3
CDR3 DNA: TGTGCCAGCAGCTTTGACAGGGCCACAGATACGCAGTATTTT
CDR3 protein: CASSFDRATDTQYF

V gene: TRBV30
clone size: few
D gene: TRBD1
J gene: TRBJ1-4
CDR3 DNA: TGTGCCTGGAGTGTACAAGGGGGCTCGGAAAAACTGTTTTTT
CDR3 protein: CAWSVQGGSEKLFF

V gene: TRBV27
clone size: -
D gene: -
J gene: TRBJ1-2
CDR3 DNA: TGTGCCAGCAGTTTGGGACGGGTTAAGGATGGCTACACCTTC
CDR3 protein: CASSLGRVKDGYTF

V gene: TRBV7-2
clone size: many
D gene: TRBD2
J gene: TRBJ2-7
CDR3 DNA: TGTGCCAGCAGCTTACTCATAGGACTAGCGGGGCCCTCCTCCTACGAGCAGTACTTC
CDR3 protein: CASSLLIGLAGPSSYEQYF

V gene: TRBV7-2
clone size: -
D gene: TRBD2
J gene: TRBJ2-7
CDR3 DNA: TGTGCCAGCAGCTTAGGGGGGACTAGGTCTTACGAGCAGTACTTC
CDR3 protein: CASSLGGTRSYEQYF

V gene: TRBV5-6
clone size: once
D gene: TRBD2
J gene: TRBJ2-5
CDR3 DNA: TGTGCCAGCAGCTTGGGACTAGCGGGAGAGACCCAGTACTTC
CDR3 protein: CASSLGLAGETQYF

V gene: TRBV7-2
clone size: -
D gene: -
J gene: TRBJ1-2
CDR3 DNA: TGTGCCAGCAGCCTAAGGGGTGGCTACACCTTC
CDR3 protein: CASSLRGGYTF

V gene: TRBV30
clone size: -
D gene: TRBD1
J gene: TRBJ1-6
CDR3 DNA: TGTGCCTGGACCTACAGGGGCCACCCTTCGTCACCCCTCCACTTT
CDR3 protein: CAWTYRGHPSSPLHF

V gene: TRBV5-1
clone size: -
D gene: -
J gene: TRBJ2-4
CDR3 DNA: TGCGCCAGCAGCTTGGGAAGTGCGGGGACGACAAACATTCAGTACTTC
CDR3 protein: CASSLGSAGTTNIQYF

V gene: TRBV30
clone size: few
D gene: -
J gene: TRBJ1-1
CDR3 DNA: TGTGCCTGGACGGGGACGGCGCCCGGAGCTTTCTTT
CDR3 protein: CAWTGTAPGAFF

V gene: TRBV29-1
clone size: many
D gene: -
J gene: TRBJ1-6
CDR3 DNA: TGCAGCGCCCGAGACAGCGTTAATGAAAATTCACCCCTCCACTTT
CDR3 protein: CSARDSVNENSPLHF

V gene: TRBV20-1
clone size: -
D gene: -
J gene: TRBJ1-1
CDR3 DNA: TGCAGTGCCAGAGGGGTGTCTGAAGCTTTCTTT
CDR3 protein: CSARGVSEAFF

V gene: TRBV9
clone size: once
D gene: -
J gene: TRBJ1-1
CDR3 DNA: TGTGCCAGCAGCGTAAACAGGTACACTGAAGCTTTCTTT
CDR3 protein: CASSVNRYTEAFF

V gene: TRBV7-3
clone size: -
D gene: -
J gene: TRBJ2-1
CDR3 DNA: TGTGCCAGCAGCTTATATCCCGAGACCCCCACTGAGCAGTTCTTC
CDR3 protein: CASSLYPETPTEQFF

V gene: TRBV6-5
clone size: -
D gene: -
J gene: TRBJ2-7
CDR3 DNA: TGTGCCAGCAGCCCCGGACAAGCCTCCTACGAGCAGTACTTC
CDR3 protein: CASSPGQASYEQYF

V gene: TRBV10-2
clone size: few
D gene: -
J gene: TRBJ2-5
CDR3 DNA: TGCGCCAGCAGTGAATGGGAGACCCAGTACTTC
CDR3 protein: CASSEWETQYF

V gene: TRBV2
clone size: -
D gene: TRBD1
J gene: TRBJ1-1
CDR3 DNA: TGTGCCAGCAGCGCGAGACAGGGAGGGACTGAAGCTTTCTTT
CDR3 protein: CASSARQGGTEAFF

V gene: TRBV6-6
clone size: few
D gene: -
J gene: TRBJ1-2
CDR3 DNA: TGTGCCAGCAGTTCCGGGTCGGGGTTGGATGGCTACACCTTC
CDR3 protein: CASSSGSGLDGYTF

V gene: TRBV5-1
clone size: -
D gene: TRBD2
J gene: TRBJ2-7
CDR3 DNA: TGCGCCAGCAGCTTGGGGGCTAGCGGGACGTACGAGCAGTACTTC
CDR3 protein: CASSLGASGTYEQYF

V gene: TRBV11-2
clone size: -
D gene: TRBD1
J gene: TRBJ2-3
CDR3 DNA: TGTGCCAGCAGCGTGGACAGGGGGGATACGCAGTATTTT
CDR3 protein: CASSVDRGDTQYF

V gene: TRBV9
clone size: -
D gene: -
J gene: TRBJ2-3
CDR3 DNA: TGTGCCAGCAGCTCCTCCCCTATCACAGATACGCAGTATTTT
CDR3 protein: CASSSSPITDTQYF

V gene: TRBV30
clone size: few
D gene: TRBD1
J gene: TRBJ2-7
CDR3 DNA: TGTGCCTGGAGTGGACAGGGGAAACCCTACGAGCAGTACTTC
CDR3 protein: CAWSGQGKPYEQYF

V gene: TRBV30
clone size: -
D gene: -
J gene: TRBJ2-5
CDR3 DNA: TGTGCCTGGAGTGTTCTTCGAGAGACCCAGTACTTC
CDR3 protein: CAWSVLRETQYF

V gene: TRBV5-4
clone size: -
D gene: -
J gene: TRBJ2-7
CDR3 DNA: TGTGCCAGCAGCGAGGAACAGGGAGTATACGAGCAGTACTTC
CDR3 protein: CASSEEQGVYEQYF

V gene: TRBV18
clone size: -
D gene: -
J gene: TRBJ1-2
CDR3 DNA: TGTGCCAGCTCCCCTGATTGGGGCTACACCTTC
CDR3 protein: CASSPDWGYTF

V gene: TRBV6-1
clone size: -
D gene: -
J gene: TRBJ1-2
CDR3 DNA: TGTGCCAGCAGCCGGGGAAACTATGGCTACACCTTC
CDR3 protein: CASSRGNYGYTF

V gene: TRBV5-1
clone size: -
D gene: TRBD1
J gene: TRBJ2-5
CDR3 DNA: TGCGCCAGCAGCCATCGGACAGGCAGTCGGGAGACCCAGTACTTC
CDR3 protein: CASSHRTGSRETQYF

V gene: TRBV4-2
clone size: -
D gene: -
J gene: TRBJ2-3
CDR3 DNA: TGTGCCAGCAGCCAAGTGGAAGGGGGGAGCGCAGATACGCAGTATTTT
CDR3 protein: CASSQVEGGSADTQYF

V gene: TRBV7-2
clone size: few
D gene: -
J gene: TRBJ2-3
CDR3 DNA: TGTGCCAGCAGCTTCCAGGGGGATACGCAGTATTTT
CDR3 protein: CASSFQGDTQYF

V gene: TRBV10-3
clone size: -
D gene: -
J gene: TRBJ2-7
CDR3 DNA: TGTGCCATCAGTGGAGCGGCGGTATCCTACGAGCAGTACTTC
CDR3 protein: CAISGAAVSYEQYF

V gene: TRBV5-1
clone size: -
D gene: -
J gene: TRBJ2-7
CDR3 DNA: TGCGCCAGCAGCTTGGTACGCTCCTACGAGCAGTACTTC
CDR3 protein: CASSLVRSYEQYF

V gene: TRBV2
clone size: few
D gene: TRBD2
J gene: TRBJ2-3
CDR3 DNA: TGTGCCAGCAGCGCCACTAGCGGCCACACAGATACGCAGTATTTT
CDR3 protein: CASSATSGHTDTQYF

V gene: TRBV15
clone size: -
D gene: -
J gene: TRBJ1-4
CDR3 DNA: TGTGCCACCAGCAGAGATCAGCCAAACGGGGAAAAACTGTTTTTT
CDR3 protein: CATSRDQPNGEKLFF

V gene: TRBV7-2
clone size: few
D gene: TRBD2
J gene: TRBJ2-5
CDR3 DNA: TGTGCCAGCAGCCGGGGACTAGCGGGAGCACGAGAGACCCAGTACTTC
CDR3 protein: CASSRGLAGARETQYF

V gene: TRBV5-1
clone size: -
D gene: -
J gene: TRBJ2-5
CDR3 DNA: TGCGCCAGCAGCCGAACCCAAGAGACCCAGTACTTC
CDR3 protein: CASSRTQETQYF

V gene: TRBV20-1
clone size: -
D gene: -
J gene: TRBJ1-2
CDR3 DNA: TGCAGTGCTAGAGGGTCGTGGGGCTACACCTTC
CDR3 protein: CSARGSWGYTF

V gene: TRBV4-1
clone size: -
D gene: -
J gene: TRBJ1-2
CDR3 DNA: TGCGCCAGCAGCCAAGATCGGTTTACGAGCCCGGGACCGATTACACCTTCCTTC
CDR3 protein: CASSQDRFTSPGPITPSF

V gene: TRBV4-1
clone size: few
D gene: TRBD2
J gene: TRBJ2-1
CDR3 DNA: TGCGCCAGCAGCCAAGGCGGACTAGCGGGACTTCTGAACTTTGTGAATGAGCAGTTCTTC
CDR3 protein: CASSQGGLAGLLNFVNEQFF

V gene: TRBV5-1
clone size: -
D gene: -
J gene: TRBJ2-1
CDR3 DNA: TGCGCCAGCACCGAGCGGGCATTGTCCTACAATGAGCAGTTCTTC
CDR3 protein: CASTERALSYNEQFF